The 20 T cell receptor beta chains below were found in one sample sequenced in a study of blood T cell repertoires in COVID-19. Measured with immunoSEQ multiplex PCR; TCRdb has only the in-frame clones, and not every one. This table has 200,000 to 250,000 clones, 80% to 90% appearing once. Sequenced: peripheral blood. Source of these receptors: a woman aged 45-65 years with active or convalescent COVID-19.

The CDR3: CASSFKDRGTEAFF. Written as DNA, the CDR3 is TGCGCCAGCAGCTTTAAGGACAGGGGCACTGAAGCTTTCTTT. V is TRBV5-1 and J is TRBJ1-1; the match to TRBD1 covers 9 bases. Germline V gives CDR1 SGHRS, CDR2 YFSETQ. Germline trimming cut 2 bases from V and 4 bases from J; bases unmatched to any gene: 3. The CDR3 length is 14 residues. The complete variable domain, with remaining parts taken from reference TRBV5-1 and TRBJ1-1, reads KAGVTQTPRYLIKTRGQQVTLSCSPISGHRSVSWYQQTPGQGLQFLFEYFSETQRNKGNFPGRFSGRQFSNSRSEMNVSTLELGDSALYLCASSFKDRGTEAFFGQGTRLTVV.

The V gene is TRBV5-4, the J gene TRBJ1-4, with D tentatively TRBD1 (6 bases). The V gene lost 4 bases and the J gene lost 5 bases, with 12 bases spanning the gap. The CDR3 runs 14 residues. Germline V gene lookup returns CDR1 SGHNT and CDR2 YYREEE (reference sequence). DNA of the CDR3: TGTGCCAGCAGCCTACGGACAGACAATGAAAAACTGTTTTTT. This gives the protein CASSLRTDNEKLFF.

The chain is built from TRBV30 and TRBJ1-4; no reliable D call. The CDR3 totals 15 residues. CDR1 and CDR2 (germline): GTSNPN, SVGIG (reference sequence). Trimming left V 0 bases short and J 0 bases short, with 8 bases between. DNA of the CDR3: TGTGCCTGGAGTGTTGGTAGTGCAACTAATGAAAAACTGTTTTTT. Its protein is CAWSVGSATNEKLFF.

This clone came up a few times. This chain uses TRBV28 with TRBJ1-4; TRBD1 aligns across 7 bases. V gave up 7 bases and J gave up 4 bases; unmatched junction bases: 18. Germline CDR1 is MDHEN and CDR2 is SYDVKM. This CDR3 is 18 amino acids long. The CDR3, as DNA: TGTGCCAGCAAAAGTGACAGGGTGGATCTCGCGGGTAATGAAAAACTGTTTTTT. Amino acid sequence: CASKSDRVDLAGNEKLFF.

The gene calls are TRBV19 and TRBJ2-1; possibly TRBD2 for D (6 bases). CDR1 and CDR2 from the germline V gene are LNHDA and SQIVND (reference sequence). V lost 6 bases and J lost 3, with 12 bases in between. The CDR3 has 14 amino acids. Here the CDR3 reads CASSPGTFYNEQFF. For the CDR3, the DNA is TGTGCCAGTAGCCCCGGGACTTTCTACAATGAGCAGTTCTTC.

Turning to this clone: Germline is not matched at one junction end, which may reflect a read error. The rearrangement uses TRBV7-9 and TRBJ2-7; D perhaps matches TRBD2 (5 bases). Germline CDR1 reads SEHNR; CDR2 reads FQNEAQ (reference sequence). CDR3 length equals 13 residues. The CDR3 DNA follows: TGTGCCAGCAGCTTAACTCTGGGCACCTTGGAGGTCTTC. It is translated as CASSLTLGTLEVF.

This chain joins TRBV2 and TRBJ2-2; TRBD2 aligns across 10 bases. Per the germline V gene, CDR1 is SNHLY and CDR2 is FYNNEI. The length of the CDR3 is 15 residues. The trim removed 8 bases at V and 6 bases at J, leaving 9 bases unmatched. The CDR3 reads CASSSYLAGAGELFF. The CDR3 coding sequence is TGTGCCAGCTCCAGCTACCTAGCGGGGGCCGGGGAGCTGTTTTTT.

V usage is TRBV2 and J usage is TRBJ1-1; tentative D call: TRBD1 (5 bases). The germline gives CDR1 SNHLY, CDR2 FYNNEI. Trimming took 8 bases from V and 5 from J, leaving 18 bases between them. The CDR3 totals 14 residues. CDR3 DNA sequence: TGTGCCAGCTCTGAGGGCTGGGGGAGGACTGAAGCTTTCTTT. Protein: CASSEGWGRTEAFF.

This chain connects TRBV18 to TRBJ1-2; 9 bases align to TRBD1. The CDR3 is made up of 17 amino acids. Looked up from germline, CDR1 is KGHSH and CDR2 is LQKENI. V was clipped by 0 bases and J by 2 bases; unmatched bases: 7. The CDR3: CASSPPGQGGGNYGYTF. The CDR3 DNA reads TGTGCCAGCTCACCACCGGGACAGGGAGGGGGAAACTATGGCTACACCTTC.

This clone was recorded a few times. The genes are TRBV6-6 and TRBJ1-1; D call uncertain. Germline V gene sequence: CDR1 MNHNY, CDR2 SVGAGI (reference sequence). Trimming shortened V by 6 bases and J by 5 bases, and 13 bases separated the two germline ends. The CDR3 totals 13 residues. The CDR3 loop reads CASRPAVETEAFF. The DNA for the CDR3 is TGTGCCAGCAGACCCGCTGTGGAGACTGAAGCTTTCTTT.

This clone was counted only a few times. The chain joins TRBV6-1 to TRBJ1-3, with D perhaps matching TRBD1 (6 bases). This CDR3 comprises 17 residues. Trimming pared 2 bases from V and 0 bases from J, leaving 14 bases between. The germline V gene has CDR1 MNHNS and CDR2 SASEGT. This CDR3 reads CASSEIPGASSGNTIYF. CDR3 nucleotides: TGTGCCAGCAGTGAAATCCCAGGGGCAAGCTCTGGAAACACCATATATTTT.

V usage is TRBV5-4 and J usage is TRBJ2-3; D possibly corresponds to TRBD1 (6 bases). Deletions cut 4 bases from V and 4 bases from J, with 10 bases between. From germline, CDR1 is SGHNT and CDR2 YYREEE (reference sequence). The CDR3 runs to 13 residues. The CDR3 region has the DNA TGTGCCAGCAGCCTCACAGGGTCAGATACGCAGTATTTT. Its protein is CASSLTGSDTQYF. Looking up the rest from reference TRBV5-4 and TRBJ2-3 gives the full variable domain: ETGVTQSPTHLIKTRGQQVTLRCSSQSGHNTVSWYQQALGQGPQFIFQYYREEENGRGNFPPRFSGLQFPNYSSELNVNALELDDSALYLCASSLTGSDTQYFGPGTRLTVL.

CDR3 DNA sequence: TGTGCCAGCAGCCCGGGGGTTTTGCGGGCTGCGTACTATGGCTACACCTTC. Translation gives CASSPGVLRAAYYGYTF. The genes are TRBV7-2 and TRBJ1-2; TRBD1 might be the D (5 bases). Looked up from germline, CDR1 is SGHTA and CDR2 is FQGNSA. Trimming stripped 5 bases from V and 3 bases from J, with 22 bases between. The CDR3 has 17 residues.

V and J are TRBV11-2 and TRBJ2-3, with unresolved D. Per the germline V gene, CDR1 is SGHAT and CDR2 is FQNNGV. CDR3 length: 12 amino acids. V dropped 4 bases and J dropped 6 bases, with 8 bases sitting between them. The CDR3 here is CASSSLVDTQYF. CDR3 bases: TGTGCCAGCAGCTCATTAGTGGATACGCAGTATTTT. The full variable domain, rest sourced from reference TRBV11-2 and TRBJ2-3, is EAGVAQSPRYKIIEKRQSVAFWCNPISGHATLYWYQQILGQGPKLLIQFQNNGVVDDSQLPKDRFSAERLKGVDSTLKIQPAKLEDSAVYLCASSSLVDTQYFGPGTRLTVL.

The CDR3 DNA sequence: TGTGCCAGCAGTTTAGGGGGGTCGAGGGAGACCCAGTACTTC. Translation gives CASSLGGSRETQYF. This chain uses TRBV28 with TRBJ2-5, with TRBD2 as a possible D gene (6 bases). The V gene's germline CDR1 is MDHEN and CDR2 SYDVKM. This CDR3 region has 14 residues. Trimming removed 2 bases at V and 5 bases at J, with 12 bases between.

This sequence joins TRBV28 and TRBJ1-5; TRBD1 might be the D (6 bases). Trimming removed 5 bases at V and 1 base at J, with 18 bases between. This CDR3 has 17 amino acids. CDR1 is MDHEN, CDR2 SYDVKM, per germline. CDR3 nucleotides: TGTGCCAGCAGTCTCCCAAACAGGGTAAGGAGCAATCAGCCCCAGCATTTT. Its protein product is CASSLPNRVRSNQPQHF.

The CDR3 DNA is TGTGCCAGTAGTACCCCAGGCGGGGAGCTGTTTTTT. It specifies CASSTPGGELFF. The rearrangement uses TRBV19 and TRBJ2-2; D remains ambiguous. This CDR3 spans 12 amino acids. Between the trimmed V and J ends, which lost 4 bases and 7 bases, there was a span of 7 bases. CDR1 and CDR2 (germline): LNHDA, SQIVND (reference sequence).

The chain links TRBV24-1 to TRBJ1-4, with 7 bases identical to TRBD1. The CDR3 has 17 amino acids. From germline, CDR1 is KGHDR and CDR2 SFDVKD. V lost 3 bases, J lost 5 bases, and 11 bases stayed unmatched. The CDR3 here is CATSDSGRGVKNEKLFF. The CDR3 DNA follows: TGTGCCACCAGTGATAGCGGCAGGGGGGTTAAGAATGAAAAACTGTTTTTT.

V usage is TRBV7-9 and J usage is TRBJ2-1, with TRBD2 identical over 8 bases. This CDR3 is 18 amino acids long. The junction had 17 bases not matched to a gene; V was cut back by 3 bases and J by 7 bases. Germline lookup yields CDR1 SEHNR and CDR2 FQNEAQ (reference sequence). The CDR3, as DNA: TGTGCCAGCAGCTTGAGACCCCAACTAGCGGAAACGTGGAATGAGCAGTTCTTC. It yields the protein CASSLRPQLAETWNEQFF.

The chain is built from TRBV28 and TRBJ1-6, with TRBD1 matching 8 bases. J was trimmed by 7 bases and V by 5 bases; bases with no gene match: 13. The length of the CDR3 is 17 residues. The germline V gene encodes CDR1 MDHEN and CDR2 SYDVKM. Here the CDR3 reads CASSLPRGPRLNSPLHF. In DNA, the CDR3 is TGTGCCAGCAGTCTCCCCAGGGGGCCTCGCCTAAATTCACCCCTCCACTTT.